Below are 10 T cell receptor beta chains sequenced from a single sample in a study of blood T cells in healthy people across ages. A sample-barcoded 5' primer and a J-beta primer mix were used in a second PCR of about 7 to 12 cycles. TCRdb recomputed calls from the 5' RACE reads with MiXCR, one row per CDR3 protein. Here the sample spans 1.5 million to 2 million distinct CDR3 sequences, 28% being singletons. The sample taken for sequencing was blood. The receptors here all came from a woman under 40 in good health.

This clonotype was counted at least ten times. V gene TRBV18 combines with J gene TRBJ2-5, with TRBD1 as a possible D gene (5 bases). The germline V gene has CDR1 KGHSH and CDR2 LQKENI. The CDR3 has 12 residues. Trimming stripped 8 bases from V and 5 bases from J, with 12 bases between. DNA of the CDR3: TGTGCCAGCAGTCCAAAGGGGGAGACCCAGTACTTC. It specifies CASSPKGETQYF.

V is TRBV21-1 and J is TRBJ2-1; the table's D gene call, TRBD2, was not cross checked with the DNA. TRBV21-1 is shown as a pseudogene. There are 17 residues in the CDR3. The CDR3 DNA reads TGTGCCAGCCGCCTAGCTAGCGGGAGGACCCGCTACAATGAGCAGTTCTTC. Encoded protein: CASRLASGRTRYNEQFF.

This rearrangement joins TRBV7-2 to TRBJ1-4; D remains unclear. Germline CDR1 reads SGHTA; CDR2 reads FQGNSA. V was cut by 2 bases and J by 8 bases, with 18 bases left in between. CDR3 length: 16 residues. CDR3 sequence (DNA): TGTGCCAGCAGCTTAAACCCCGAAGGCTCTTGGGAAAAACTGTTTTTT. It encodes CASSLNPEGSWEKLFF. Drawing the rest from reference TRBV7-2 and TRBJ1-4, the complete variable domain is GAGVSQSPSNKVTEKGKDVELRCDPISGHTALYWYRQSLGQGLEFLIYFQGNSAPDKSGLPSDRFSAERTGGSVSTLTIQRTQQEDSAVYLCASSLNPEGSWEKLFFGSGTQLSVL.

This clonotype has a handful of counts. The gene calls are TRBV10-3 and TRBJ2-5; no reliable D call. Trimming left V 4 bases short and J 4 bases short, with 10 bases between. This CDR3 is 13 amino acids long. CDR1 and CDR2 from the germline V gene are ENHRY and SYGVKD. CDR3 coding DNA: TGTGCCATCAGTGGGCTAAAAGGAGAGACCCAGTACTTC. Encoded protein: CAISGLKGETQYF.

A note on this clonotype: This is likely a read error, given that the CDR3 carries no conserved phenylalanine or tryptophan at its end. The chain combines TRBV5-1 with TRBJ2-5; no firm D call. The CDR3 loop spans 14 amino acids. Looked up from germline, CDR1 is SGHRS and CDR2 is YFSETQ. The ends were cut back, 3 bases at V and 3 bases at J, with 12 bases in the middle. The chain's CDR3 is CASSSALRKETQYN. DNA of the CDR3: TGCGCCAGCAGCTCAGCACTCAGAAAAGAGACCCAGTACAAC.

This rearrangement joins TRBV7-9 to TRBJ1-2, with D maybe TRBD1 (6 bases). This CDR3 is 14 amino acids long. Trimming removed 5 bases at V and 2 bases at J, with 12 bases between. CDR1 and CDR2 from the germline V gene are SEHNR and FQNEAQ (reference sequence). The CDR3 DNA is TGTGCCAGCAGCGTGACAGGTGAAAACTATGGCTACACCTTC. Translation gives CASSVTGENYGYTF.

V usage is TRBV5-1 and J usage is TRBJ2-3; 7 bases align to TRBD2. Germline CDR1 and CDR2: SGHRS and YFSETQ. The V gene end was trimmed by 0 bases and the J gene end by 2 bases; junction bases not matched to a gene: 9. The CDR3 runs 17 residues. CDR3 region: CASSLAEGAGTTDTQYF. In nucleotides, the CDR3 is TGCGCCAGCAGCTTGGCCGAGGGAGCGGGGACCACAGATACGCAGTATTTT.

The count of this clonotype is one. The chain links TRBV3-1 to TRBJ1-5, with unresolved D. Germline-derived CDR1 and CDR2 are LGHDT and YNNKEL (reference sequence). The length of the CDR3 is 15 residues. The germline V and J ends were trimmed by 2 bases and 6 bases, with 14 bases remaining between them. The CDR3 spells CASSQPVVPGQPQHF. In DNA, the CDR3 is TGTGCCAGCAGCCAACCCGTAGTCCCCGGTCAGCCCCAGCATTTT.

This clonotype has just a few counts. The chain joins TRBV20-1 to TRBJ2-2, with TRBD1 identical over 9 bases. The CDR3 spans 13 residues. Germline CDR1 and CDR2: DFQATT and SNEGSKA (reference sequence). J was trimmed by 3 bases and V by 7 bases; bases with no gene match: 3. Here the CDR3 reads CSVGQGYTGELFF. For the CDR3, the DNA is TGCAGTGTGGGACAGGGCTACACCGGGGAGCTGTTTTTT.

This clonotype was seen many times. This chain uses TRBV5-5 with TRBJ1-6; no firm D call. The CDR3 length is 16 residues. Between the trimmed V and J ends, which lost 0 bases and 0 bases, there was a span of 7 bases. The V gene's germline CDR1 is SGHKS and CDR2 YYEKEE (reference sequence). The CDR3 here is CASSLARSSYNSPLHF. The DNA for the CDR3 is TGTGCCAGCAGCTTGGCAAGGAGCTCCTATAATTCACCCCTCCACTTT.